This T cell receptor beta chain stems from a study of blood T cell repertoires in COVID-19. Study-wide background: The United States, Italy and Spain supplied acute and convalescent COVID-19 samples. T cells, B-cell-depleted T cells, or PBMCs provided the cDNA or gDNA that served as material.

The germline V gene encodes CDR1 MNHEY and CDR2 SMNVEV (reference sequence). The length of the CDR3 is 15 residues. After removal of 2 bases from V and 0 bases from J, the junction contained 1 base not matched to a gene. As processed by the authors: The assay estimated nucleated cells by amplifying reference gene primers. Clones were read by immunoSEQ multiplex PCR, and TCRdb kept only the in-frame ones, dropping some. The V and J calls and clone size are taken from that table; D and trimming were inferred from the DNA. The table records about 190,000 clones, 90% of them present only once. This sequence joins TRBV27 and TRBJ2-7; 10 bases are shared with TRBD1. The sequence came from a man aged 50 to 60 with acute or convalescent COVID-19. Material: peripheral blood. The CDR3 DNA reads TGTGCCAGCAGTTTAGACAGGGGGCGCTCCTACGAGCAGTACTTC. Amino acids: CASSLDRGRSYEQYF.